This T cell receptor (beta chain) comes out of a study of CD8+ T cells in alopecia areata (dated by TCRdb to 2017 to 2018). For the wider study: The treated patients, all with moderate-to-severe alopecia areata, were enrolled in an open-label pilot trial of oral tofacitinib given at 5 to 10 mg twice daily. Patients stayed on tofacitinib for 6 to 18 months and then had 6 months of follow-up off drug so that delayed response and recurrence could be assessed. The SALT score, which quantifies the percentage of affected scalp surface area, was used to measure disease severity in treated patients. The study used high-throughput TCRbeta sequencing to examine T cell clonal expansion in alopecia areata, in both the C3H/HeJ mouse model and human patients. On the human side, TCRbeta sequencing was run on scalp tissue and on sorted CD4+ and CD8+ peripheral blood T cells from healthy controls and from alopecia areata patients with either patchy or totalis/universalis disease. Patients on tofacitinib were biopsied at baseline and after 4 and 24 weeks of treatment, and several of the patients also had a later scalp biopsy. Scalp clonality was compared across normal scalp (n=4), patchy alopecia areata scalp (n=8), and alopecia totalis/universalis scalp (n=8). RNA was extracted with the PAXgene miRNA kit for fixed scalp, the miRNeasy kit for PBMCs, and the RNeasy kit for mouse skin. TCRbeta CDR3 regions were amplified by immunoSEQ multiplex PCR with 35 Vbeta forward and 13 Jbeta reverse primers. Summary of the overall study and its limitations: Resident alphabeta T cells in normal human skin are also sequenced, complicating scalp TCR repertoire analysis, unlike mouse skin dominated by gammadelta T cells. Many expanded lesional clones were found to persist in scalp and blood during tofacitinib treatment, and relapse after treatment cessation may be partly explained by this persistence. The treated cohort was small, with a single nonresponder, so links between baseline CD8+ expansion and response need larger studies. Scalp clonality and the number of expanded CD8+ clones among the top 100 scalp clones were significantly decreased by tofacitinib. Compared with mice, TCR sequences shared between patients were less clear, possibly partly because of HLA diversity across the patient population. Lesional scalp, especially in alopecia totalis/universalis, showed higher clonality and more expanded CD8+ clones than normal scalp, suggesting antigenic drive.

Libraries came from the immunoSEQ multiplex PCR assay. RNA was extracted from all samples and reverse transcribed into cDNA, which served as template for TCR sequencing. SuperScript III was used to make first-strand cDNA, primed with a 2:1 mix of oligo-dT and random hexamers. A synthetic immune receptor repertoire was used to measure amplification bias, and any remaining bias was corrected computationally. The paper's processing steps were these. Raw reads were preprocessed to remove errors, and CDR3 was defined according to IMGT conventions as the region from the conserved cysteine to phenylalanine. Clonality was computed by normalizing Shannon entropy by log2 of the number of productive unique TCRs and subtracting the result from 1. Whether scalp clones were CD4 or CD8 was inferred by matching scalp TCRbeta sequences against CD4 and CD8 repertoires sorted from blood. As stored in TCRdb, this immuneACCESS dataset retains in-frame rearrangements with V and J assigned. A fraction of the clones does not appear; measured against another copy, unresolved V genes explain less than half of the discrepancy, and the remainder lacks a known reason. That table supplies the V and J calls and clone size; D and trimming were determined from the DNA. This sample comprises about 100,000 clones, just under 60% of them detected only once. The top ten constitute about 16% of the sample.

Sequences MGHDK (CDR1) and SYGVNS (CDR2) are obtained from the germline V gene. Between the V and J ends, shortened by 11 bases and 0 bases respectively, the junction contains 14 bases. Its CDR3 holds 14 amino acids, cysteine through phenylalanine. The DNA shown is the 42-base CDR3, in frame from base 1. As regards this clone: Its antigen is unknown. No base qualities exist here, and no much larger clone lies one base off it.

In light of the paper, this sample's treatment or condition label describes: oral pan-JAK inhibitor, 5-10 mg twice daily. Lesional scalp punch biopsies and peripheral blood were collected from alopecia areata patients. PBMCs were isolated by density centrifugation and stained for CD3, CD4 and CD8, and CD4+ and CD8+ T cells were sorted on a FACSAria. The sequences come from CD8+ T cells sorted from blood, collected between weeks 55 and 65, from a patient treated with tofacitinib. The V gene is TRBV25-1 and the J gene is TRBJ2-1; possibly the D gene is TRBD2, per 5 matching bases. This receptor was taken from a human donor with alopecia areata. The nucleotides are TGTGCCTCGAGAGGTCGGGGCTCCTACAATGAGCAGTTCTTC. Its product reads: CASRGRGSYNEQFF. Reference TRBV25-1 and TRBJ2-1 genes cover what lies past the CDR3, so the full variable domain is EADIYQTPRYLVIGTGKKITLECSQTMGHDKMYWYQQDPGMELHLIHYSYGVNSTEKGDLSSESTVSRIRTEHFPLTLESARPSHTSQYLCASRGRGSYNEQFFGPGTRLTVL.